This TCR beta chain was recovered during a study of blood T cell repertoires in COVID-19 (dated by TCRdb to about 2020). In the study overall: Samples from collaborators originated in the United States, Italy and Spain and spanned both the acute and convalescent phases of COVID-19. The prospective study material was composed of cDNA or gDNA derived from T cells, B-cell-depleted T cells, or PBMCs. Deeply sampled blood TCRbeta repertoires from subjects exposed to, actively infected with, or recovered from COVID-19 were included in the dataset. The repertoires were made available in a free public database intended to serve as a resource for research on the immune response to SARS-CoV-2. Samples came from the ongoing ImmuneRACE study (first 160 participants) plus 1,254 subjects from 6 global collaborators. Nearly every sample came with metadata listing a de-identified subject ID, COVID-19 status, age in years and sex. Where available, HLA class I and class II types were taken from metadata supplied by the sample provider and were not determined by assay-based typing.

Points on this clone: What this receptor recognizes is not known. No base quality information exists; no much larger clone differs at one position.

V ends up 2 bases short and J 0 bases short, with an unmatched junction base count of 3. The CDR1 and CDR2 encoded by the germline V gene are MDHEN and SYDVKM. The CDR3 goes from the cysteine to the phenylalanine over 16 residues. CDR3 DNA only is kept here, 48 bases in frame from base 1. Study-level results and caveats: Clinical and demographic metadata were provided uncurated, with the amount varying by source and participant.

Participants in the prospective study were enrolled through a virtual design, were aged about 18 to 90 years, and lived in about two dozen United States geographic areas. Cohort assignment in the prospective study relied on participant-reported clinical history from a screening survey and a study questionnaire. For ImmuneRACE Cohort 3, a participant was defined as recovered based on two consecutive negative NP/OP PCR tests, clearance by a healthcare professional, or resolution of symptoms. Mobile phlebotomists in the prospective study collected whole blood, serum and a nasopharyngeal or oropharyngeal swab from every participant. Additional blood draws and questionnaires over a 2-month period could optionally be provided by prospective study participants. Before DNA extraction, prospective study blood samples were shipped either frozen or at room temperature. The immunoSEQ Assay, a bias-controlled multiplex PCR, was used to amplify TCRbeta CDR3 regions from genomic DNA. The original pipeline was this. Nucleated cell counts per sample were estimated from amplification of reference gene primers within the assay. To quantify the absolute abundance of each unique TCRbeta CDR3 rearrangement, sequence reads were collapsed and filtered. For each sample, productive Simpson clonality was calculated as the square root of Simpson's diversity index over productive rearrangements. The table was pulled from immuneACCESS by TCRdb, which kept in-frame rearrangements only. Such tables lose some clones; where checked, under half of the loss comes from unresolved V genes, and the rest has no known cause. The V and J calls and the clone size are those of that table, but D and trimming were determined from the DNA. The sample profile shows fewer than 600,000 clones; over 75% of them were found once. Clones ranked in the top ten supply approximately 2% of the sample.

This receptor was obtained from a woman between 35 and 50 years old who had recovered from COVID-19. Recombination connected TRBV28 to TRBJ1-1, with 10 junctional bases fitting TRBD1. The specimen was PBMCs or T cells enriched from blood (not recorded which). The nucleotide sequence reads TGTGCCAGCAGTTTAAGGACAGGGGGGCTGAACACTGAAGCTTTCTTT. Its amino acids are CASSLRTGGLNTEAFF.